This T cell receptor (beta chain) stems from a study of radiation and T cells in renal cell carcinoma (dated by TCRdb to about 2020). Study-wide context: The samples were obtained from a clinical trial, where primary renal cell carcinomas were treated with 15 Gy stereotactic body radiation therapy and then removed by nephrectomy 4 weeks afterward. A total of some 51 samples underwent TCR beta sequencing, made up of 25 or so tumors and roughly 27 peripheral blood samples. A total of 4 million to 5 million unique CDR3 nucleotide sequences, encoding around 2.7 million unique CDR3 amino acid sequences, were found across all 50 or so samples.

This specimen's time point label, interpreted: blood 2 weeks post-SBRT. This specimen's treatment or condition label, per the study, means: 15 Gy SBRT to primary tumor, nephrectomy 4 weeks later. Serial peripheral blood from radiation-treated patients was sampled at baseline, 2 weeks and 4 weeks after SBRT to track tumor-enriched clonotypes. Every patient had renal cell carcinoma of clear cell pathology. The QIAamp DNA Blood Mini Kit (Qiagen) was used to prepare genomic DNA for TCR sequencing. Only samples passing all quality control checks were included in the analyses. With regard to this clone: What this receptor recognizes is not known. No base quality information exists; no much larger clone differs at one position.

The paper's findings and limits, for the study overall: Blood repertoire dynamics were not followed beyond 4 weeks after treatment. Because pretreatment tumor biopsies were not available, the baseline intratumoral presence of clonotypes could not be determined. With a single-armed trial design, the study had no way to address how radiation dose or scheduling affects the TCR repertoire. In blood, the top tumor clonotypes increased between baseline and 2 weeks post-radiation and then shrank by 4 weeks, which suggests that tumor-resident clones expanded only transiently.

The immunoSEQ kit was used, according to the manufacturer's recommendations, to generate TCR beta libraries from genomic DNA. For library preparation, a first multiplex PCR was performed with proprietary primers, followed by a second PCR in which unique barcodes were added, and bead cleanups were performed after each round. Each sample batch included a kit-provided positive control reaction and a negative control reaction. The final libraries were assessed on an Agilent 4200 TapeStation D1000 ScreenTape, pooled by volume, and quantified by qPCR. Sequencing ran on an Illumina NextSeq500 with a MidOutput 150-cycle cartridge, using 156 Read1 and 15 Index1 cycles with kit custom primers. The pooled library was loaded at 0.95 to 1 pM, with a roughly 20% PhiX control spiked in. Under the source paper's analysis protocol: The vendor-processed data were analyzed in R, and a clonotype was defined as all T cells that share the same CDR3 nucleotide sequence. In the clone abundance analyses, frequencies in each sample were normalized to that sample's 10,000 most abundant clones. Public T cell clones, averaging fewer than five per sample, were removed before analysis. A difference in abundance of at least 32-fold between compartments was used to define tumor-enriched and baseline blood-enriched clonotypes. A beta-binomial differential abundance model was used to identify clonotypes that expanded or contracted between blood time points. Tumor-blood repertoire similarity was measured with the Baroni-Urbani and Buser coefficient, and group comparisons used two-tailed Wilcoxon tests in R. Here the immuneACCESS table is served through TCRdb, limited to in-frame sequences with V and J called. Missing clones are a known gap in these copies; in checked studies unresolved V genes cover under half, and the rest lacks a known reason. The V and J calls and clone size come from that table; D and trimming were worked out from the DNA. Present in this sample are about 120,000 clones, roughly four fifths of which were seen just once. The ten largest clones add up to over 1.5% of the sample.

The germline V gene (reference sequence) provides CDR1 PRHDT and CDR2 FYEKMQ. The V and J ends are trimmed by 0 bases and 3 bases, leaving 8 bases between them. The CDR3 covers 14 residues, taking in both the cysteine and the phenylalanine. Only the CDR3 part of the read is kept: 42 bases, read in frame from the first base. Specimen: blood, collected from a patient whose treatment included radiotherapy and nephrectomy. The chain links TRBV13 with TRBJ2-5; there is no confident call for the D gene. This receptor was taken from a woman aged 60-75 years with renal cell carcinoma. The CDR3 protein is CASSLGGSEETQYF. The DNA reads TGTGCCAGCAGCTTAGGTGGCTCAGAAGAGACCCAGTACTTC.